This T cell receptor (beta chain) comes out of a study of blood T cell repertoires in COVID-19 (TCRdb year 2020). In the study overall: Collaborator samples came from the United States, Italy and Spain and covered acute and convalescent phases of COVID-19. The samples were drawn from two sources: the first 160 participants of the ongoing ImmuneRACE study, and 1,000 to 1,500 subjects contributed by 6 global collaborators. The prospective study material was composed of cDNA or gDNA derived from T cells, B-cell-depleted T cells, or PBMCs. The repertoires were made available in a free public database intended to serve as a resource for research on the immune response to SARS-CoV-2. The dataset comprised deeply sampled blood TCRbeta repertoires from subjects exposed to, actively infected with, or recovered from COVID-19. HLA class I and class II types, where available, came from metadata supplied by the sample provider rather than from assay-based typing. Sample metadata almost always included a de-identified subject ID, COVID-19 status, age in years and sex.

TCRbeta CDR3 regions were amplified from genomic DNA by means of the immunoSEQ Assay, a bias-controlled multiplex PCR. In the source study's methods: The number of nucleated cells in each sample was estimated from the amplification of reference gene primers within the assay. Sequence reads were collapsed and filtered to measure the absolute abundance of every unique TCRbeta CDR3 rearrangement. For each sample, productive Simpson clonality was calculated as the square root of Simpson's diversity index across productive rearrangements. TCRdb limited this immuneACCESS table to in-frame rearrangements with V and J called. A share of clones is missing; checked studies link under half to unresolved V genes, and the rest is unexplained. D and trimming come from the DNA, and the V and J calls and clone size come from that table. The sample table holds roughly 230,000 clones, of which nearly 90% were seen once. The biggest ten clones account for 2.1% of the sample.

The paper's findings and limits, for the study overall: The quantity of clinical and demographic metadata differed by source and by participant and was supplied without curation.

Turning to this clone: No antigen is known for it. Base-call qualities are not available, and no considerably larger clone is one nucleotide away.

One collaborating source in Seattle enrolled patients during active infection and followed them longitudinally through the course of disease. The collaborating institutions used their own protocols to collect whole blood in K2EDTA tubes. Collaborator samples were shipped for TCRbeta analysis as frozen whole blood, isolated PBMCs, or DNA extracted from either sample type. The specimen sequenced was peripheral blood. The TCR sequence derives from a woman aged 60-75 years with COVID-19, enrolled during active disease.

The CDR3 protein sequence reads: CASSAQQANEKLFF. The DNA sequence is given as TGTGCCAGCAGCGCACAGCAAGCTAATGAAAAACTGTTTTTT. This receptor chain uses TRBV7-6 and TRBJ1-4; no D gene call is confident. The CDR3 runs 14 amino acids, cysteine and phenylalanine included. The CDR3 DNA has 42 bases and is translated from base 1. V was cut back by 5 bases and J by 3 bases, leaving a gap of 10 bases between them. The germline V gene specifies SGHVS as CDR1 and FNYEAQ as CDR2. The full variable domain, completed from the reference TRBV7-6 and TRBJ1-4 proteins outside the CDR3, reads GAGVSQSPRYKVTKRGQDVALRCDPISGHVSLYWYRQALGQGPEFLTYFNYEAQQDKSGLPNDRFSAERPEGSISTLTIQRTEQRDSAMYRCASSAQQANEKLFFGSGTQLSVL.